What follows is one TCR beta chain and its context. The clone's antigen remains unknown. Per-base quality was not reported, and no clone a single base away is much larger than it. This specimen comes from a study of T-cell reconstitution after alpha-beta-depleted transplantation in children (dated by TCRdb to 2016 to 2017). In the study overall: Using TCR repertoire profiling, the study followed T-cell immune reconstitution in a quantitative way in children after TCRalphabeta/CD19-depleted allogeneic hematopoietic cell transplantation. Overall results and qualifications from the work: Hyperexpanded clone frequencies declined over subsequent months; after one year, T-cell counts and TCRbeta diversity were mostly attributed to newly produced T cells. The apparently early recovery of alphabetaT-cell counts about two months after transplant reportedly depended on only several hundred rapidly expanded clones that came from non-depleted graft cells. The high TCRbeta diversity at day 60 in some patients was ascribed to recipient T cells and intrathymic progenitors that had survived conditioning.

Per the publication, the treatment or condition label means: allogeneic hematopoietic cell transplantation with graft depleted of TCRalphabeta T cells and CD19 B cells. Transplant recipients were children who received TCRalphabeta/CD19-depleted allogeneic hematopoietic cell grafts. From the cysteine up to the phenylalanine, the CDR3 has a length of 16 residues. Only the CDR3 DNA is retained, 48 bases long and in frame from the first base. CDR1 LGHDT and CDR2 YNNKEL are derived from the germline V gene (reference sequence). Relative to germline, V is missing 3 bases and J is missing 6 bases, with 7 bases of the junction outside any gene match. The library relied on PCR. This sample was sequenced with an Illumina HiSeq 2500. To normalize quantification of the TCRbeta repertoire, the TCR libraries were built with molecular barcoding that relied on unique molecular identifiers. Starting from the raw public reads, TCRdb applied fastp trimming at Q25, assembled clones with MiXCR and retained in-frame beta chains. Identical CDR3 protein sequences are pooled into one entry, listed with their most common genes and DNA. In all, the sample holds hundreds of thousands of distinct CDR3 sequences, and around 25% of those were seen once. The top ten clonotypes cover 2.6% of the sample.

This material consisted of PBMCs, taken before TCRalphabeta/CD19-depleted stem cell transplant. This sequence was found in a girl aged 2 to 10 with Fanconi anemia, due to receive a stem cell transplant. The chain employs TRBV3-1 and TRBJ2-3, with 12 central nucleotides matching TRBD2. The CDR3 is CASSHLTSGSGDTQYF. The nucleotide sequence is given as TGTGCCAGCAGCCATCTGACTAGCGGGAGCGGTGATACGCAGTATTTT.